The 16 T cell receptor beta chains reported below all come from one sample, sequenced in a study of PD-1 blockade in classical Hodgkin lymphoma. Sequenced by immunoSEQ multiplex PCR; TCRdb stores in-frame clones only, minus some. There are roughly 70,000 clones in the sample; about 93% occur only once, and roughly 2.5% lies in the top ten. Stated time point: newly diagnosed, previously untreated cHL patient sample. Specimen: peripheral blood mononuclear cells (PBMCs). The receptors come from a human donor with classical Hodgkin lymphoma.

CDR3 coding DNA: TGTGCCAGCAGTTTATGGGCAGCGGAGGTAGAAAAACTGTTTTTT. This codes for CASSLWAAEVEKLFF. The chain uses TRBV28 and TRBJ1-4; D is ambiguous. The CDR3 is 15 residues long. The germline gives CDR1 MDHEN, CDR2 SYDVKM. The V end was cut by 0 bases, the J end by 8 bases, with 13 bases between.

The rearrangement joins TRBV5-4 to TRBJ1-1, with D tentatively TRBD1 (5 bases). The CDR3 extends over 14 amino acids. Trimming pared 3 bases from V and 7 bases from J, leaving 16 bases between. Looked up from germline, CDR1 is SGHNT and CDR2 is YYREEE (reference sequence). In DNA form, the CDR3 reads TGTGCCAGCAGCTCAAAGACAGACGCTGATGAAGCTTTCTTT. Protein sequence: CASSSKTDADEAFF.

The gene calls are TRBV15 and TRBJ1-1; D is perhaps TRBD1 (5 bases). The V and J ends lost 7 bases and 3 bases respectively, with 15 bases between them. The germline V gene has CDR1 LNHNV and CDR2 YYDKDF (reference sequence). The CDR3 runs to 14 residues. CDR3 DNA: TGTGCCACCATCCGGACACTCGAAGACACTGAAGCTTTCTTT. This gives the protein CATIRTLEDTEAFF.

This chain uses TRBV29-1 with TRBJ1-2; D gene uncertain. V lost 2 bases, J lost 5 bases, and 12 bases lay in between. The CDR3 contains 13 residues. The V gene's germline CDR1 is SQVTM and CDR2 ANQGSEA. CDR3 DNA sequence: TGCAGCGTTGAATCCGGACCTTCTTATGGCTACACCTTC. Amino acid sequence: CSVESGPSYGYTF.

The chain is built from TRBV18 and TRBJ2-5; D is uncertain. The CDR3 contains 13 residues. V was cut by 4 bases and J by 1 base, with 7 bases left in between. Germline V gene lookup returns CDR1 KGHSH and CDR2 LQKENI. CDR3 coding DNA: TGTGCCAGCTCACAGGGAATCCAAGAGACCCAGTACTTC. It specifies CASSQGIQETQYF.

The chain recombines TRBV19 with TRBJ2-2; D remains unclear. The CDR3 has 15 residues. Germline V gene sequence: CDR1 LNHDA, CDR2 SQIVND (reference sequence). V lost 3 bases and J 3 bases, leaving 11 bases between the germline ends. The CDR3 DNA follows: TGTGCCAGTAGTATCGGCCAGACCTACACCGGGGAGCTGTTTTTT. This encodes CASSIGQTYTGELFF.

The chain recombines TRBV6-4 with TRBJ2-1, with 8 nucleotides matching TRBD1. Germline loops: CDR1 MRHNA, CDR2 SNTAGT. The CDR3 consists of 15 residues. V was clipped by 2 bases and J by 0 bases; unmatched bases: 0. CDR3 coding DNA: TGTGCCAGCAGTGACACAGGGGGCTCCTACAATGAGCAGTTCTTC. Amino acid sequence: CASSDTGGSYNEQFF.

The V gene is TRBV6-5, the J gene TRBJ2-7; D gene uncertain. Germline values: CDR1 MNHEY, CDR2 SVGAGI. The CDR3 loop spans 14 amino acids. V was pared by 3 bases and J by 4 bases, with 13 bases between. The CDR3 DNA sequence: TGTGCCAGCAGTTATCGTAAAGGGAATTACGAGCAGTACTTC. Translated: CASSYRKGNYEQYF.

The genes are TRBV6-5 and TRBJ2-7; D perhaps matches TRBD2 (5 bases). The CDR3 has 14 residues. CDR1 is MNHEY and CDR2 is SVGAGI in the germline V gene. V shed 0 bases and J shed 4 bases, with 10 bases lying between them. The CDR3 DNA reads as TGTGCCAGCAGTTACTCTCGGACTCTGTACGAGCAGTACTTC. It is translated as CASSYSRTLYEQYF.

CDR3 nucleotide sequence: TGTGCCAGCAGCGTAGATCCAGGGGCCGGGGAGCTGTTTTTT. Protein sequence: CASSVDPGAGELFF. This rearrangement joins TRBV9 to TRBJ2-2; possibly TRBD1 for D (6 bases). Germline V gene data show CDR1 as SGDLS and CDR2 as YYNGEE. Trimming shortened V by 0 bases and J by 6 bases, and 9 bases separated the two germline ends. CDR3 length: 14 amino acids.

The chain links TRBV27 to TRBJ1-1; 7 bases map to TRBD1. After removal of 0 bases from V and 11 bases from J, the junction contained 6 bases not matched to a gene. Per the germline V gene, CDR1 is MNHEY and CDR2 is SMNVEV (reference sequence). The CDR3 has 13 residues. CDR3 bases: TGTGCCAGCAGTTTATCAACAGGGGTAGAGGCTTTCTTT. It translates to CASSLSTGVEAFF.

CDR3 loop: CASSLTRQDVGLTDTQYF. The DNA for the CDR3 is TGTGCCAGTAGTCTCACCCGACAGGATGTGGGTCTCACAGATACGCAGTATTTT. The rearrangement uses TRBV19 and TRBJ2-3; a possible D gene is TRBD1 (6 bases). V lost 5 bases, J lost 2 bases, and 23 bases lay in between. The germline CDR1 and CDR2 sequences are LNHDA and SQIVND (reference sequence). This CDR3 has 18 amino acids.

This clone counts as medium-sized. The chain has TRBV7-6 and TRBJ1-4; 9 bases agree with TRBD1. Losses at the gene ends were 5 bases for V and 7 bases for J; bases not matched to a gene: 11. The germline gives CDR1 SGHVS, CDR2 FNYEAQ. The length of the CDR3 is 16 residues. DNA for the CDR3: TGTGCCAGCAGCGAAGTCTCCGGGACAGGGAGTGAAAAACTGTTTTTT. This codes for CASSEVSGTGSEKLFF.

V is TRBV25-1 and J is TRBJ1-2; TRBD1 aligns across 7 bases. Germline values: CDR1 MGHDK, CDR2 SYGVNS. The CDR3 has 15 amino acids. Germline trimming cut 3 bases from V and 4 bases from J; bases unmatched to any gene: 8. CDR3 nucleotides: TGTGCCAGCAGTGATTCTAGGGGGCTCCTCTATGGCTACACCTTC. Its translation: CASSDSRGLLYGYTF.

V usage is TRBV13 and J usage is TRBJ2-5; 13 positions agree with TRBD2. This CDR3 region has 17 residues. V lost 4 bases, J lost 3 bases, and 8 bases stayed unmatched. Germline CDR1 and CDR2: PRHDT and FYEKMQ (reference sequence). The CDR3 region is CASSSGLAGFEEETQYF. The CDR3 DNA follows: TGTGCCAGCAGCTCGGGACTAGCGGGGTTTGAGGAAGAGACCCAGTACTTC.

This chain joins TRBV5-1 and TRBJ2-1; D gene uncertain. The CDR3 is 17 residues long. The V gene lost 0 bases and the J gene lost 6 bases, with 19 bases spanning the gap. The germline gives CDR1 SGHRS, CDR2 YFSETQ. The CDR3, as DNA: TGCGCCAGCAGCTTGGACGGATATAGGGCTGGGGTCAATGAGCAGTTCTTC. Translation gives CASSLDGYRAGVNEQFF.